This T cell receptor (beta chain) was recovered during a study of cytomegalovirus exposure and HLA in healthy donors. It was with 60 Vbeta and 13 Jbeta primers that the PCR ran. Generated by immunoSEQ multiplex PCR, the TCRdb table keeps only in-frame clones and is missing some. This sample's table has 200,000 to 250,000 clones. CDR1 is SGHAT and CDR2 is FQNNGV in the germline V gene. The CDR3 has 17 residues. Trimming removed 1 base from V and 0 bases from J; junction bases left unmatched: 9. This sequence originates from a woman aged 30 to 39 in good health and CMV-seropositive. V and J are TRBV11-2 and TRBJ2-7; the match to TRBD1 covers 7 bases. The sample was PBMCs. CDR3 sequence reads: CASSLARDSLSSYEQYF. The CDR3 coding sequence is TGTGCCAGCAGCTTAGCAAGGGACAGTCTTAGCTCCTACGAGCAGTACTTC.